This entry features one TCR beta chain sequence. What it binds is not known. This sample was included in a study of shared clonotypes between healthy human individuals. Across the study: Those who served as donors were a couple of women and a few men between the ages of 18 and 49. Every donor yielded three CD4 naive, three CD4 memory, two CD8 naive and one CD8 memory plate. Points from the study as a whole: Expectations were that clonotype sharing among donors would be affected by sequencing depth.

Germline V gives CDR1 GTSNPN, CDR2 SVGIG (reference sequence). There are 14 residues in the CDR3. Trimming took off 5 bases at V and 7 bases at J, with 15 bases between the two ends. It was across several immunoSEQ plates that each subset's genomic DNA was evenly split. Sequencing was performed with immunoSEQ multiplex PCR; in TCRdb, only in-frame clones are kept and a portion is missing. The sample has roughly 2,000,000 clones; just under 95% are singletons. CD45RO-negative, CCR7-positively selected cells formed the naive CD8 fraction, excluding terminally differentiated effector memory CD45RA+ cells.

The receptor was derived from a man between 18 and 35 years old in good health. The sequenced sample was naive CD8+ T cells sorted from blood. J is TRBJ1-6 and V is TRBV30, with D tentatively TRBD1 (6 bases). The CDR3, as DNA: TGTGCCTGGTTGACAGGAGAGGGGAATTCACCCCTCCACTTT. This codes for CAWLTGEGNSPLHF. The variable domain in full, completed from reference TRBV30 and TRBJ1-6, reads SQTIHQWPATLVQPVGSPLSLECTVEGTSNPNLYWYRQAAGRGLQLLFYSVGIGQISSEVPQNLSASRPQDRQFILSSKKLLLSDSGFYLCAWLTGEGNSPLHFGNGTRLTVT.